The count of the clone carrying this TCR beta chain is one. This record comes from a study of blood T cell repertoires in COVID-19. Sequencing was performed with immunoSEQ multiplex PCR; in TCRdb, only in-frame clones are kept and a portion is missing. The repertoire holds a few hundred thousand clones, with roughly 85% as singletons. CDR3 length: 14 amino acids. Looked up from germline, CDR1 is LNHDA and CDR2 is SQIVND (reference sequence). V shed 5 bases, J shed 3 bases, and the junction held 6 bases outside the gene matches. This chain connects TRBV19 to TRBJ1-1, with 7 bases fitting TRBD1. This clonotype was obtained from a woman aged 45-65 years who had recovered from COVID-19. The sequenced material came from PBMCs or T cells enriched from blood (not recorded which). CDR3 in amino acids: CASSPGTEDTEAFF. The DNA of the CDR3 is TGTGCCAGTAGTCCTGGGACAGAGGACACTGAAGCTTTCTTT.